Shown below are 26 T cell receptor beta chains from a single sample sequenced in a study of cytomegalovirus exposure and HLA in healthy donors. With 60 Vbeta and 13 Jbeta primers, the PCR was carried out. Generated by immunoSEQ multiplex PCR, the TCRdb table keeps only in-frame clones and is missing some. Altogether about 98,000 clones are present, roughly 70% being singletons, with the ten largest covering roughly 2.5%. Sequencing input: PBMCs. The receptors shown here come from a man aged 50 to 59 in good health and CMV-seronegative.

The J gene is TRBJ1-4, the V gene TRBV5-6; TRBD1 is a possible D gene (6 bases). CDR1 is SGHDT and CDR2 is YYEEEE in the germline V gene. Trimming cost V 4 bases and J 8 bases, with 18 bases left between them. The CDR3 length is 15 residues. The CDR3: CASSENGRGGEKLFF. CDR3 DNA: TGTGCCAGCAGCGAAAACGGAAGGGGGGGAGAAAAACTGTTTTTT.

The V call is TRBV6-5, the J call TRBJ2-5, with TRBD2 identical over 8 bases. The germline V gene has CDR1 MNHEY and CDR2 SVGAGI. With V trimmed by 6 bases and J by 7 bases, 7 bases remained unmatched. This CDR3 comprises 13 residues. CDR3 nucleotide sequence: TGTGCCAGCAGCGGACTAGCTCGGGGGACCCAGTACTTC. It translates to CASSGLARGTQYF.

This rearrangement joins TRBV6-6 to TRBJ2-7, with D tentatively TRBD1 (5 bases). V lost 0 bases and J lost 0, with 9 bases in between. Germline V gene data show CDR1 as MNHNY and CDR2 as SVGAGI (reference sequence). The CDR3 is 15 residues long. The CDR3 bases are TGTGCCAGCAGTTACTCGGGCAGGGACTCCTACGAGCAGTACTTC. This translates into CASSYSGRDSYEQYF.

This clone was seen a handful of times. J is TRBJ1-5 and V is TRBV29-1; D is ambiguous. The V end lost 4 bases, the J end lost 3 bases, and 7 bases lay between the germline ends. This CDR3 contains 12 residues. The germline gives CDR1 SQVTM, CDR2 ANQGSEA. CDR3 in DNA: TGCAGCGTTGGGGAGACCAATCAGCCCCAGCATTTT. Its translation is CSVGETNQPQHF.

The rearrangement joins TRBV6-4 to TRBJ1-2; no reliable D call. V lost 1 base, J lost 8 bases, and 20 bases lay in between. Looked up from germline, CDR1 is MRHNA and CDR2 is SNTAGT. The CDR3 has 16 residues. As DNA, the CDR3 is TGTGCCAGCAGTGACTGGTCCTACGGGCGGGAGGCGGGCTACACCTTC. Amino acid sequence: CASSDWSYGREAGYTF.

The rearrangement joins TRBV28 to TRBJ1-3; D unclear. This CDR3 is built from 16 residues. Trimming stripped 5 bases from V and 0 bases from J, with 14 bases between. In germline, CDR1 is MDHEN, CDR2 SYDVKM. CDR3 region: CASSARTVISGNTIYF. The CDR3 nucleotides read TGTGCCAGCAGTGCCCGAACAGTGATCTCTGGAAACACCATATATTTT.

This clone occurred a few times. This chain uses TRBV1 with TRBJ1-1. TRBV1 is an annotated pseudogene. The CDR3 is 17 amino acids. CDR3: CTSSQVLGRPVNTEAFF. CDR3 bases: TGCACCAGCAGCCAAGTGCTAGGCAGACCAGTGAACACTGAAGCTTTCTTT.

The chain employs TRBV5-4 and TRBJ2-1, with 7 bases identical to TRBD2. The trim removed 7 bases at V and 8 bases at J, leaving 12 bases unmatched. Germline assignment: CDR1 SGHNT and CDR2 YYREEE (reference sequence). This CDR3 is 14 amino acids long. CDR3 amino acids: CASGAGELGDEQFF. CDR3 coding DNA: TGTGCCAGCGGGGCGGGAGAATTGGGCGATGAGCAGTTCTTC.

This clone has a handful of counts. The chain is built from TRBV11-3 and TRBJ2-1; D might be TRBD2 (5 bases). The germline V gene has CDR1 SGHNT and CDR2 YENEEA. Trimming shortened V by 5 bases and J by 0 bases, and 14 bases separated the two germline ends. The CDR3 is 16 residues long. The CDR3 reads CASSPTRAGSYNEQFF. The CDR3 coding sequence is TGTGCCAGCAGCCCTACACGTGCGGGCTCCTACAATGAGCAGTTCTTC.

V and J are TRBV27 and TRBJ2-7, with 14 nucleotides matching TRBD2. CDR1 is MNHEY, CDR2 SMNVEV, per germline (reference sequence). CDR3 size: 17 residues. The V segment lost 2 bases and the J segment 1 base; nucleotides outside the gene matches: 4. CDR3 protein: CASSLGLAGGTSYEQYF. The CDR3 bases are TGTGCCAGCAGTTTAGGACTAGCGGGGGGAACTTCCTACGAGCAGTACTTC.

The rearrangement links TRBV19 to TRBJ1-2; 7 bases line up with TRBD1. CDR3 length: 13 residues. Germline trimming cut 1 base from V and 8 bases from J; bases unmatched to any gene: 4. Germline V gene sequence: CDR1 LNHDA, CDR2 SQIVND (reference sequence). Written as DNA, the CDR3 is TGTGCCAGTAGTATAGCAACAGGGGACGGCTACACCTTC. Translated: CASSIATGDGYTF.

This rearrangement joins TRBV7-2 to TRBJ1-2; TRBD1 might be the D (6 bases). CDR1 is SGHTA, CDR2 FQGNSA, per germline. Trimming left V 5 bases short and J 5 bases short, with 18 bases between. This CDR3 contains 15 residues. The CDR3 sequence: CASSPDPGVTYGYTF. The CDR3 region has the DNA TGTGCCAGCAGCCCAGACCCAGGGGTTACTTATGGCTACACCTTC.

The chain has TRBV10-1 and TRBJ1-1; 8 bases are shared with TRBD1. CDR1 and CDR2 from the germline V gene are WNHNN and SYGVQD (reference sequence). Trimming removed 4 bases from V and 1 base from J; junction bases left unmatched: 5. The CDR3 totals 15 residues. CDR3: CASSAMTGENTEAFF. CDR3 nucleotide sequence: TGCGCCAGCAGTGCAATGACAGGGGAGAACACTGAAGCTTTCTTT.

This sequence joins TRBV6-1 and TRBJ1-1; 9 bases are shared with TRBD1. This CDR3 is built from 16 residues. Trimming took 3 bases from V and 1 from J; bases not matched to a gene: 6. CDR1 MNHNS and CDR2 SASEGT come from the germline V gene. CDR3 amino acids: CASSDRTGVANTEAFF. In DNA form, the CDR3 reads TGTGCCAGCAGTGATCGGACAGGGGTAGCGAACACTGAAGCTTTCTTT.

The chain has TRBV28 and TRBJ2-6; D might be TRBD1 (5 bases). Trimming removed 5 bases at V and 0 bases at J, with 17 bases between. There are 18 residues in the CDR3. Germline V CDR1 and CDR2: MDHEN, SYDVKM. The CDR3 reads CASSRPDSDRSGANVLTF. CDR3 bases: TGTGCCAGCAGTCGACCCGACAGTGACCGCTCTGGGGCCAACGTCCTGACTTTC.

In DNA, the CDR3 is TGTGCCAGCAGCTTTTTACAGGGGGCCGGGGAGCTGTTTTTT. It yields the protein CASSFLQGAGELFF. The J gene is TRBJ2-2, the V gene TRBV7-9; 8 nucleotides match TRBD1. The germline CDR1 and CDR2 sequences are SEHNR and FQNEAQ (reference sequence). V shed 3 bases, J shed 6 bases, and the junction held 3 bases outside the gene matches. This CDR3 contains 14 residues.

This clone was detected only once. At one end, the junction sequence differs from germline, possibly due to a read error. CDR3 nucleotide sequence: TGTGCCAGCAGCTCGATGGGAGCGTTGCAAGAGGCCCAGTACTTC. Translated: CASSSMGALQEAQYF. The chain recombines TRBV6-6 with TRBJ2-5; tentatively, D is TRBD2 (5 bases). The CDR3 runs 15 residues. CDR1 is MNHNY and CDR2 is SVGAGI in the germline V gene (reference sequence).

The CDR3 DNA sequence: TGTGCCAGCAAGGAGGTAGGAGAGACCCAGTACTTC. Translating gives CASKEVGETQYF. The genes are TRBV28 and TRBJ2-5; D perhaps matches TRBD2 (5 bases). The germline gives CDR1 MDHEN, CDR2 SYDVKM. This CDR3 has 12 residues. With 7 bases removed from V and 4 bases from J, the gap between germline ends came to 10 bases.

A few counts support this clone. This rearrangement joins TRBV5-4 to TRBJ2-1, with 7 bases fitting TRBD2. V lost 0 bases, J lost 11 bases, and 5 bases stayed unmatched. The CDR3 spans 13 residues. In germline, CDR1 is SGHNT, CDR2 YYREEE (reference sequence). The CDR3: CASSLAGGGKQFF. The CDR3 coding sequence is TGTGCCAGCAGCTTGGCGGGAGGAGGAAAGCAGTTCTTC.

The rearrangement joins TRBV21-1 to TRBJ2-7; the tabulated D call, TRBD2, remains unverified against the DNA. TRBV21-1 is recorded as a pseudogene. The CDR3 has 17 amino acids. CDR3 sequence (DNA): TGTGCCAGCAGCAAAGCCCTAGCGGACCGCCCACCCTACGAGCAGTACTTC. Protein sequence: CASSKALADRPPYEQYF.

The chain employs TRBV6-4 and TRBJ2-2; 7 nucleotides match TRBD1. Germline V gene lookup returns CDR1 MRHNA and CDR2 SNTAGT. Trimming at V came to 6 bases and at J to 3 bases, leaving 4 bases not matched to a gene. This CDR3 has 14 residues. The CDR3 is CASRGDSDTGELFF. The CDR3 region has the DNA TGTGCCAGCAGGGGGGACAGCGACACCGGGGAGCTGTTTTTT.

This clone has just a few counts. This chain joins TRBV12-5 and TRBJ2-5; 10 nucleotides match TRBD2. Germline V gives CDR1 LGHNT, CDR2 FRNRAP. The ends lost 3 bases at V and 2 bases at J; junction bases unmatched: 3. The CDR3 is 15 amino acids. The chain's CDR3 is CASGLTSGIQETQYF. The DNA of the CDR3 is TGTGCTAGTGGTTTAACTAGCGGGATACAAGAGACCCAGTACTTC.

The gene calls are TRBV11-3 and TRBJ2-5, with 15 nucleotides matching TRBD2. J was trimmed by 5 bases and V by 5 bases; bases with no gene match: 3. The CDR3 spans 15 residues. Germline V gene lookup returns CDR1 SGHNT and CDR2 YENEEA. This chain's CDR3 is CASSPGTSGGETQYF. The CDR3 DNA follows: TGTGCCAGCAGCCCCGGGACTAGCGGGGGGGAGACCCAGTACTTC.

This rearrangement joins TRBV10-3 to TRBJ1-1; unclear D gene. Trimming stripped 7 bases from V and 3 bases from J, with 12 bases between. The germline V gene has CDR1 ENHRY and CDR2 SYGVKD. CDR3 length: 13 amino acids. CDR3 nucleotide sequence: TGTGCCATCACTCGTCGCGGGGACACTGAAGCTTTCTTT. This sequence encodes CAITRRGDTEAFF.

The chain has TRBV7-2 and TRBJ2-7, with TRBD2 as a possible D gene (6 bases). Germline loops: CDR1 SGHTA, CDR2 FQGNSA. The CDR3 sequence is 14 residues long. Trimming left V 5 bases short and J 0 bases short, with 11 bases between. This CDR3 is CASSPHGSSYEQYF. Written as DNA, the CDR3 is TGTGCCAGCAGCCCGCACGGGAGCTCCTACGAGCAGTACTTC.

This rearrangement joins TRBV12-5 to TRBJ2-1; D remains unclear. The CDR3 loop spans 12 amino acids. Trimming removed 2 bases from V and 7 bases from J, with 6 bases in between. The V gene's germline CDR1 is LGHNT and CDR2 FRNRAP. The CDR3 DNA is TGTGCTAGTGGTTTGCCCGGGAATGAGCAGTTCTTC. This translates into CASGLPGNEQFF.